Listed below are T cell receptor beta chains from one sample, sequenced in a study of T cells in Graves' hyperthyroidism and ophthalmopathy. MiXCR, run by TCRdb on the multiplex PCR reads, gives a single entry per CDR3 protein. The repertoire consists of 550,000 to 650,000 distinct CDR3 sequences, with less than 15% occurring once and the leading ten covering 14%. The source material was blood. The receptor set was obtained from a woman between 35 and 50 years old with Graves' hyperthyroidism. Each CDR3 is given with its conserved first and last residue. Each record gives: J gene, V gene, D gene, CDR3 protein. A D gene is named only where the DNA matches it firmly.

>TRBJ2-1|TRBV7-9|TRBD2
CASSTGLAEGNEQFF
>TRBJ2-2|TRBV10-3|-
CAISEQGMKNTGELFF
>TRBJ1-1|TRBV12-3/TRBV12-4|-
CASSPSPDRNTEAFF
>TRBJ2-1|TRBV6-5|TRBD2
CASSYSTSGKVSEQFF
>TRBJ2-1|TRBV27|-
CASNPRPTVYNEQFF
>TRBJ1-4|TRBV30|-
CAWSRDFNEKLFF
>TRBJ1-3|TRBV24-1|TRBD1
CATGTGRGLTGNTIYF
>TRBJ2-7|TRBV4-1|TRBD1
CASSQSTGDPYEQYF
>TRBJ1-2|TRBV5-1|TRBD1
CASSWTGAFPYGYTF
>TRBJ1-2|TRBV5-5|TRBD1
CASSLARDSSFGYTF
>TRBJ2-7|TRBV7-8|TRBD1
CASSYRDSSYEQYF
>TRBJ2-7|TRBV20-1|-
CSARARHGTFSYEQYF
>TRBJ1-1|TRBV5-6|-
CASSLDWGFNTEAFF
>TRBJ2-7|TRBV3-1|-
CASSQEGTSYEQYF
>TRBJ1-2|TRBV20-1|-
CSARGPVGYTF
>TRBJ2-3|TRBV9|-
CASSTGPTRKYF
>TRBJ2-5|TRBV20-1|TRBD2
CSARPGGNQYQETQYF
>TRBJ2-3|TRBV19|TRBD2
CASSKSGSMSDTQYF
>TRBJ2-5|TRBV24-1|-
CATSDRRSQETQYF
>TRBJ1-5|TRBV28|-
CASSGGRTPYSNQPQHF
>TRBJ1-1|TRBV10-3|-
CAISDRASTEAFF
>TRBJ2-7|TRBV6-1|-
CASSGAGYANSYEQYF
>TRBJ2-2|TRBV6-1|-
CASSGRTVAGELFF
>TRBJ2-1|TRBV11-2|-
CASSLGALVNEQFF
>TRBJ1-1|TRBV7-3|-
CASSLNGGGSEAFF
>TRBJ2-5|TRBV29-1|TRBD2
CSAQILAGGQETQYF
>TRBJ2-7|TRBV20-1|TRBD2
CSASESSGSSYEQYF